This TCR beta chain comes out of a study of blood T cell repertoires in COVID-19 (dated by TCRdb to 2019 to 2021). The study in broad terms: Samples from collaborators originated in the United States, Italy and Spain and spanned both the acute and convalescent phases of COVID-19. The samples were drawn from the first 160 participants of the ongoing ImmuneRACE study and from over 950 subjects provided by 6 global collaborators. The material from the prospective study consisted of cDNA or gDNA derived from T cells, B-cell-depleted T cells, or PBMCs. A de-identified subject ID, COVID-19 status, age in years and sex were almost always included in the sample metadata. The repertoires were released in a freely available public database meant as a resource for research on the immune response to SARS-CoV-2. Where HLA class I and class II types were available, the types were taken from metadata supplied by the sample provider, not from assay-based typing. Subjects who had been exposed to COVID-19, were actively infected with it, or had recovered from it provided the deeply sampled blood TCRbeta repertoires that made up the dataset. The full study reports these points: How much clinical and demographic metadata was included differed by source and by participant, and the metadata was provided uncurated.

One collaborating source in Seattle enrolled patients during active infection and followed them longitudinally through the course of disease. Each collaborating institution followed its own protocols to collect whole blood in K2EDTA tubes. For TCRbeta analysis, collaborators shipped samples as frozen whole blood, isolated PBMCs, or DNA extracted from either of those sample types. The immunoSEQ Assay, a bias-controlled multiplex PCR, was used to amplify TCRbeta CDR3 regions from genomic DNA. In the authors' own workflow: The number of nucleated cells in each sample was estimated by amplification of reference gene primers within the assay. Sequence reads were collapsed and filtered to measure the absolute abundance of every unique TCRbeta CDR3 rearrangement. Productive Simpson clonality was computed per sample as the square root of Simpson's diversity index over productive rearrangements. TCRdb took over this immuneACCESS table, retaining in-frame rearrangements with V and J assigned. Such tables are incomplete; in checked studies, under half of the missing clones stem from an unresolved V gene, and the remainder is unexplained. The V and J calls and the clone size are those of that table, but D and trimming were determined from the DNA. A total of tens of thousands of clones appear in this sample, about 80% of them only once. The top ten clones comprise around 21% of the sample.

From its cysteine to its phenylalanine, the CDR3 spans 15 amino acids. The CDR3 DNA has 45 bases and is translated from base 1. CDR1 and CDR2 are drawn from the germline V gene (reference sequence): SGHNT, YYREEE. Trimming removed 4 bases from V and 3 bases from J; the gene matches leave 5 bases unexplained. For this clone: Its cognate antigen has yet to be identified. Qualities for individual bases were not recorded, and no much larger clone is one base off.

The sample consisted of peripheral blood. The chain joins TRBV5-4 to TRBJ2-1, with 9 central nucleotides matching TRBD1. This sequence originates from a man aged 25 to 45 with COVID-19, enrolled during active disease. In nucleotides, the sequence is TGTGCCAGCAGCACGCGGACAGGGGTCTACAATGAGCAGTTCTTC. Its translation reads: CASSTRTGVYNEQFF.